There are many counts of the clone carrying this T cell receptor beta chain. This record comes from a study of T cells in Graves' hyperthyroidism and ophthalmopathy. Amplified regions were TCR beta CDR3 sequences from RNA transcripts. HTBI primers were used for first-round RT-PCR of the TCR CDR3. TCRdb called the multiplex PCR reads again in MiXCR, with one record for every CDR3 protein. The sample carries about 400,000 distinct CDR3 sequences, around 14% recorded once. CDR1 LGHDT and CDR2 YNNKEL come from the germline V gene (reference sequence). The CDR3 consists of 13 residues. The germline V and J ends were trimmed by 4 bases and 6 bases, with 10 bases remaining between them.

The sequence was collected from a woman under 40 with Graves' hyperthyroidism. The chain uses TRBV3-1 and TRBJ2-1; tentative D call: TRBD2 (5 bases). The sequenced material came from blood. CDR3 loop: CASSLRAANEQFF. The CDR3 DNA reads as TGTGCCAGCAGCCTTCGAGCGGCCAATGAGCAGTTCTTC.